This T cell receptor (beta chain) was profiled in a study of OX40 agonist ivuxolimab in advanced cancers. Study-wide context: Patients received the agonistic anti-OX40 (CD134) antibody ivuxolimab. Every 2 weeks, patients received ivuxolimab intravenously, dosed at 0.01 to 10 mg/kg.

Study outcomes and limitations: CD8+ T cells were the subset that, on average, had more expanded clones than CD4+.

Details on this clone: Its antigen is not known.

The repertoire was sequenced with immunoSEQ multiplex PCR; TCRdb's copy has only in-frame clones and lacks some. Of just under 60,000 clones in the sample, 91% were seen once. The sequencing here drew on CD4+ or CD8+ T cells sorted from blood, taken in a trial of the OX40 agonist ivuxolimab. This TCR was sampled from an adult with an advanced solid tumor such as melanoma, head and neck, liver or kidney cancer.

The CDR3 DNA follows: TGTGCCAGCAGGGCGGACAGCGTTGGAAACACCATATATTTT. Protein sequence: CASRADSVGNTIYF. This sequence joins TRBV5-5 and TRBJ1-3; TRBD1 is a possible D gene (6 bases). This CDR3 contains 14 residues. Trimming took off 5 bases at V and 3 bases at J, with 12 bases between the two ends. CDR1 is SGHKS, CDR2 YYEKEE, per germline (reference sequence).